This note documents a single T cell receptor beta chain sequence. The antigen remains unidentified. The V end was cut by 1 base, the J end by 2 bases, with 6 bases between. Germline CDR1 reads GTSNPN; CDR2 reads SVGIG (reference sequence). This CDR3 region has 13 residues. This sample is part of a study of post-analysis software for immune sequencing data. Study-wide findings and caveats: Strong same-batch co-clustering of samples appeared with F measure clustering. The five TRBV segments detected at higher frequency in patients than in controls included TRBV5-6, TRBV5-1 and TRBV20-1.

Unique molecular identifiers were present in the TCR beta cDNA libraries. Input amounts of roughly 0.85 to 10 million T cells were used. These gave approximately 500,000 cDNA molecules, so each molecule approximated one T cell. TCRdb used MiXCR to reprocess the PCR reads, holding one entry per CDR3 protein. In the table there are approximately 690,000 distinct CDR3 sequences, approximately 59% of which are singletons. The sample comprised blood. This rearrangement joins TRBV30 to TRBJ1-5; no reliable D call. The sequence derives from a girl aged 2 to 9 with multiple sclerosis. CDR3 nucleotides: TGTGCCTGGAGTGACGGGGGCAATCAGCCCCAGCATTTT. It yields the protein CAWSDGGNQPQHF.